Described below is a single T cell receptor beta chain sequence and its context. The antigen it binds to is not known. Nothing much larger sits one base from this clone, and base qualities are not available. The germline V gene (reference sequence) supplies CDR1 LNHDA and CDR2 SQIVND. The CDR3 covers 13 residues, taking in both the cysteine and the phenylalanine. Solely the CDR3 DNA is kept, with 39 bases framed from the first base. V loses 7 bases, J loses 8 bases, and the germline ends lie 17 bases apart. This specimen comes from a study of T cell repertoires in cytomegalovirus infection (dated by TCRdb to between 2019 and 2020). For context, the study as a whole: Because public TCR beta signatures pointed to carriage of CMV infection together with the matching HLA type, the HLA type of each donor mattered for the analysis.

The data were produced on an Illumina HiSeq 1500. In TCRdb, the public reads were trimmed at Q25 with fastp and aligned with MiXCR, with productive beta chains retained. Here each entry gathers all rows of one CDR3 protein and keeps the most common genes and DNA. The sample data list approximately 130,000 distinct CDR3 sequences, and more than 20% of these were observed just once. The ten largest clones take up 34% of the sample. Broad study findings and their caveats: The ex vivo response was dominated by HLA-C-restricted CMV-specific TCR beta clonotypes, which also provided the single most frequent clonotype in two of eight donors. In both this cohort and an independent cohort of a few hundred donors, the cumulative frequency of public TCR beta family members distinguished carriers of CMV infection plus the relevant HLA type.

This sequence was found in a human donor in good health (CMV status not recorded). Some clones in this sample may be carry-over from other donors' samples. The rearranged chain carries TRBV19 and TRBJ1-2; the D gene is possibly TRBD1, with 5 bases matching. Source material: PBMCs, sequenced either directly or after in vitro stimulation (not recorded which). The DNA is TGTGCCAGTACGGATGGGACTTTCGACGGCTACACCTTC. Translation gives CASTDGTFDGYTF. The variable domain in full, with residues beyond the CDR3 obtained from the reference TRBV19 and TRBJ1-2 genes, is DGGITQSPKYLFRKEGQNVTLSCEQNLNHDAMYWYRQDPGQGLRLIYYSQIVNDFQKGDIAEGYSVSREKKESFPLTVTSAQKNPTAFYLCASTDGTFDGYTFGSGTRLTVV.